These T cell receptor beta chains were read from a single sample in a study of shared clonotypes between healthy human individuals. TCRdb's copy holds only in-frame clones and misses some; the assay was immunoSEQ multiplex PCR. The table includes some 1.4 million clones, 95% to 97% detected once. The sequencing input was naive CD4+ T cells sorted from blood. The receptors were sampled from a man aged 25-45 years in good health. CDR3s leave out the opening cysteine and the closing phenylalanine or tryptophan. Clone size is stated in some rows and not others, as once, few, many or a class when expanded.

j_call,clone_size,v_call,cdr3_aa
TRBJ1-4,-,TRBV28,ASNGEDEKLF
TRBJ2-1,-,TRBV6-5,ASRMSGSRYNEQF
TRBJ2-2,once,TRBV9,ASSPSGRSTGELF
-,-,TRBV28,ASSLQSSGSYGEQY
TRBJ2-7,-,TRBV5-1,ASSLVGSEQY
TRBJ1-2,-,TRBV10-3,AISESKSPLRETNYGYT
TRBJ1-2,-,TRBV28,ASTPNRSLFSYT
TRBJ2-1,-,TRBV15,ATRKGLAGNEQF
TRBJ2-1,-,TRBV27,ASSSSTLPGYNEQF
TRBJ2-1,-,TRBV5-5,ASSLNPAGGGEQF
TRBJ2-3,-,TRBV5-1,ASSFPGLAGLDTQY
TRBJ2-5,once,TRBV6-5,ASRPGTQETQY
TRBJ2-1,-,TRBV27,ASAGTTNEQF
TRBJ1-4,-,TRBV9,ASSVSGLPGEKLF
TRBJ2-7,-,TRBV6-6,ATGGHEKSYEQY
TRBJ2-3,-,TRBV5-1,ASSLASLPRDGDTQY
TRBJ2-3,-,TRBV9,ASSEGEGTDTQY
TRBJ2-1,-,TRBV28,ASLTSGIYNEQF
TRBJ1-3,-,TRBV5-1,ASRKGTGSGNTIY
TRBJ2-1,once,TRBV9,ASSARMFNSYNEQF
TRBJ2-7,-,TRBV9,ASSPRTVSSSVFYEQY
TRBJ1-1,-,TRBV29-1,SVGGRWNTEAF
TRBJ2-7,-,TRBV5-6,ASSSSYGGRGVHEQY
TRBJ2-1,once,TRBV7-9,ASSSPAGVSSYNEQF
TRBJ2-1,-,TRBV2,ASMAVTYNEQF
TRBJ2-1,-,TRBV6-5,ASRVQGYNEQF
TRBJ2-7,once,TRBV5-6,ASSLRQTNGYEQY
TRBJ2-1,-,TRBV14,ASSPGTSVYNEQF
TRBJ2-5,-,TRBV25-1,ASSRWETQY
TRBJ1-5,-,TRBV5-8,ASSPRTGLKQPQH
TRBJ2-1,-,TRBV9,ASSFRASGTEQF
TRBJ1-4,-,TRBV2,ASRTQGKSEKLF
TRBJ2-1,-,TRBV4-3,ASSQDLSSYNEQF
TRBJ1-5,-,TRBV19,ASSMRTGEDQPQH
TRBJ2-3,-,TRBV7-6,ASTLGAGSHTDTQY
TRBJ1-4,-,TRBV29-1,SVEGPSNEKLF
TRBJ2-1,-,TRBV15,ATSGSGPLNEQF
TRBJ2-1,-,TRBV12-5,ASGQFPGLAGPRGDEQF
TRBJ2-7,-,TRBV5-1,ASSPVLPGLAGRYEQY
TRBJ1-4,-,TRBV5-1,ASSLLANEKLF
TRBJ1-2,-,TRBV9,ASSPGTGNGLDGYT
TRBJ2-7,-,TRBV10-3,AISEIAGQYEQY
TRBJ2-7,-,TRBV27,ASSGLGTSGRRSSYEQY
TRBJ2-1,-,TRBV5-8,ASSGYQDNEQF
TRBJ2-1,-,TRBV6-5,ASSRQGWYEQF
TRBJ2-7,-,TRBV25-1,ASSSGSFSYEQY
TRBJ1-4,-,TRBV28,ASTSYRPSNEKLF
TRBJ2-3,few,TRBV6-1,ASSGLAGFTQTDTQY
TRBJ1-5,few,TRBV28,ASSTLVYPQH
TRBJ1-1,once,TRBV2,ASSEGRKNTEAF
TRBJ2-4,-,TRBV18,ASSPRGSRAKNIQY
TRBJ2-1,-,TRBV7-9,ASSSTGVGVYNEQF
TRBJ1-3,-,TRBV7-2,ASSSTAGGNTIY
TRBJ1-2,few,TRBV30,AWSTSGWDYGYT
TRBJ2-7,-,TRBV4-1,ASSRLGAYEQY
TRBJ1-5,once,TRBV19,ASAPGQESNQPQH
TRBJ2-7,-,TRBV4-3,ASSQVFGTGSYEQY